This T cell receptor beta chain was sequenced for a study of spatial heterogeneity in lung cancer. Overall study: A unique TCR and UMI combination showed up more than ten times in raw reads, on average. General study points: There were more appearances of ubiquitous expanded tumor TCRs in blood at resection than at follow-up.

Time point: blood at routine non-recurrence follow-up after resection. Whole RNA obtained from tumor, nontumor lung or frozen PBMC underwent sequencing without sorting. The length of the CDR3 is 16 residues. V lost 5 bases to trimming and J lost 5 bases; unmatched junction nucleotides: 6. Germline V gives CDR1 SGHNT, CDR2 YENEEA. Every molecule of TCR cDNA had its own unique molecular identifier. TCRdb redid the calling of the 5' RACE reads with MiXCR, one entry per CDR3 protein. The repertoire consists of a few thousand distinct CDR3 sequences, with about 54% occurring once and the leading ten covering about 9.5%. In the case of this clonotype: Its matching antigen is unknown. As an off-target read in a library built for alpha chains, this beta chain has a frequency of little significance.

The sequence was obtained from a female donor with early-stage non-small cell lung cancer. The sample consisted of PBMCs, taken at follow-up. This chain connects TRBV11-3 to TRBJ2-3; 14 bases are a match to TRBD2. CDR3 in DNA: TGTGCCAGCAGCCCGACTAGCGGGGGGGCCCTAGATACGCAGTATTTT. Its protein product is CASSPTSGGALDTQYF.